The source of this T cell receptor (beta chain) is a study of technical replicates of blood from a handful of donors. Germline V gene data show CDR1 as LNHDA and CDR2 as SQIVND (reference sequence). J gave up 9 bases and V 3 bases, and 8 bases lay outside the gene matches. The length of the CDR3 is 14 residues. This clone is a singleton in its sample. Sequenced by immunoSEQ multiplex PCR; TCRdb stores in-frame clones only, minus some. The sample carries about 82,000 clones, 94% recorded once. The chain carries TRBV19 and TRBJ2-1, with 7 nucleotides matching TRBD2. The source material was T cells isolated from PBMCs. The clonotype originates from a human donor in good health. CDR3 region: CASSMVGLGSEQFF. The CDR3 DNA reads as TGTGCCAGTAGTATGGTAGGACTAGGGAGTGAGCAGTTCTTC.